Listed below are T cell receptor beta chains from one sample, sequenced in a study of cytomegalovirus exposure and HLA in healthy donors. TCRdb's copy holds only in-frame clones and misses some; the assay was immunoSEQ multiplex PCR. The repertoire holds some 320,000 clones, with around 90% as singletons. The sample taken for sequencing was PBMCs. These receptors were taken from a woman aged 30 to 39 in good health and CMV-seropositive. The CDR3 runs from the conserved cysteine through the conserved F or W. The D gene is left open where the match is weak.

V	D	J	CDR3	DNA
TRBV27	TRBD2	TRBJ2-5	CASRLAAAVQETQYF	TGTGCCAGCAGGCTAGCGGCGGCAGTCCAAGAGACCCAGTACTTC
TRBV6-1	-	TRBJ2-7	CASSGDSSSSYEQYF	TGTGCCAGCAGTGGAGACAGCTCAAGCTCCTACGAGCAGTACTTC
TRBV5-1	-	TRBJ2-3	CASSLVGGIDTQYF	TGCGCCAGCAGTTTGGTTGGGGGGATAGATACGCAGTATTTT
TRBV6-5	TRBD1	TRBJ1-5	CASRITGDSNQPQHF	TGTGCCAGCAGGATAACAGGGGATAGCAATCAGCCCCAGCATTTT
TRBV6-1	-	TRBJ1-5	CASSEGQINQPQHF	TGTGCCAGCAGTGAAGGACAGATCAATCAGCCCCAGCATTTT
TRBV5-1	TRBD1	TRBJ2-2	CASSWDRGKGGELFF	TGCGCCAGCAGCTGGGACAGGGGGAAAGGCGGGGAGCTGTTTTTT
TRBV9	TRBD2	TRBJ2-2	CASSGSPAGLSGELFF	TGTGCCAGCAGCGGTAGTCCAGCGGGGTTATCCGGGGAGCTGTTTTTT
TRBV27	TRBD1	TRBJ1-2	CASSLGDRWSGYTF	TGTGCCAGCAGTTTAGGGGACAGGTGGAGTGGCTACACCTTC
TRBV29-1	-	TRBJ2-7	CSFTAWGQGDEQYF	TGCAGCTTCACTGCTTGGGGGCAGGGCGACGAGCAGTACTTC
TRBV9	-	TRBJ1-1	CASSVDLGPEAFF	TGTGCCAGCAGCGTGGACTTAGGACCCGAAGCTTTCTTT
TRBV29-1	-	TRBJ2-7	CSVVVRARNYEQYF	TGCAGCGTTGTTGTTCGGGCCCGAAACTACGAGCAGTACTTC